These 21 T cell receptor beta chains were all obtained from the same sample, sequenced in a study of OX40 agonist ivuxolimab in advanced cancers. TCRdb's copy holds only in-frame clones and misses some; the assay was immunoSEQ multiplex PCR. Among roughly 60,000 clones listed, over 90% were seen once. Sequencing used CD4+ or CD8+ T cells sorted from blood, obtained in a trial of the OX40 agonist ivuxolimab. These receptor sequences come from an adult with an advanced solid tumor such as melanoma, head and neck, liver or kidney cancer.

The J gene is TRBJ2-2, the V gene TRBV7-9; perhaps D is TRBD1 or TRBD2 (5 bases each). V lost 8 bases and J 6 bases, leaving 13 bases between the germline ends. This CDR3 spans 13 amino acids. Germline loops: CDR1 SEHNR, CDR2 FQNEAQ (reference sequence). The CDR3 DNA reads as TGTGCCAGCGGGGGAGAGGGATCCGGGGAGCTGTTTTTT. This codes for CASGGEGSGELFF.

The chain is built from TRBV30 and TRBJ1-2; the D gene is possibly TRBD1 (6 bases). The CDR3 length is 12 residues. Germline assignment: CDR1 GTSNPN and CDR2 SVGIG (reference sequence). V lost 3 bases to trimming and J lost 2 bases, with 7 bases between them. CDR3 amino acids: CAWRQGNYGYTF. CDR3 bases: TGTGCCTGGAGGCAGGGGAACTATGGCTACACCTTC.

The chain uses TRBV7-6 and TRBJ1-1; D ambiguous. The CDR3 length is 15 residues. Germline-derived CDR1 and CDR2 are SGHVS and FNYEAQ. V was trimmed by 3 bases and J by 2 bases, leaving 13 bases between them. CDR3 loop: CASSFDTGGNTEAFF. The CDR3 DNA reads TGTGCCAGCAGCTTTGACACGGGTGGTAACACTGAAGCTTTCTTT.

CDR3 residues: CASSRGGDTYEKLFF. DNA for the CDR3: TGTGCCAGCAGCCGAGGTGGGGACACATATGAAAAACTGTTTTTT. V is TRBV5-5 and J is TRBJ1-4, with D possibly matching TRBD1 (6 bases). Per germline, CDR1 SGHKS and CDR2 YYEKEE (reference sequence). Trimming stripped 4 bases from V and 6 bases from J, with 16 bases between. The CDR3 has 15 residues.

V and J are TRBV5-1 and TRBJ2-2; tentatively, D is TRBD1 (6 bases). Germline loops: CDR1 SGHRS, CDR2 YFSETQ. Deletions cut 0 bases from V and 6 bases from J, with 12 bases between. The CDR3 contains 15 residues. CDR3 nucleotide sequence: TGCGCCAGCAGCTTGGCCAAGGCAGGGGCCGGGGAGCTGTTTTTT. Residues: CASSLAKAGAGELFF.

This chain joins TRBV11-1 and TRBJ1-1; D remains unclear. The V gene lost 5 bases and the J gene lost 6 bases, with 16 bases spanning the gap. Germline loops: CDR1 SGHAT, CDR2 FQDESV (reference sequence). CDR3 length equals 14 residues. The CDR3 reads CASSLQSVPSEAFF. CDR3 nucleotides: TGTGCCAGCAGCCTCCAGTCAGTCCCCTCTGAAGCTTTCTTT. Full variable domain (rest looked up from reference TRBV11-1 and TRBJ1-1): EAEVAQSPRYKITEKSQAVAFWCDPISGHATLYWYRQILGQGPELLVQFQDESVVDDSQLPKDRFSAERLKGVDSTLKIQPAELGDSAMYLCASSLQSVPSEAFFGQGTRLTVV.

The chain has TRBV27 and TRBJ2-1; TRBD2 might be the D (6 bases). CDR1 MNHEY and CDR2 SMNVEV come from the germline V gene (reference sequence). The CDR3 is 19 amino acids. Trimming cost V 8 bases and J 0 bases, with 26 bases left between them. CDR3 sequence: CASCPRRGFDLSSYNEQFF. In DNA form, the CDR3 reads TGTGCCAGCTGCCCTAGGAGGGGTTTCGATCTGAGCTCCTACAATGAGCAGTTCTTC.

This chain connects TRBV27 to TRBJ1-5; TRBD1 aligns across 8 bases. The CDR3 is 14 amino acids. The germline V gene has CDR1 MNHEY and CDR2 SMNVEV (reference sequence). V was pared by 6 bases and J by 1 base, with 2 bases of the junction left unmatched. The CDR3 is CASRTGGSNQPQHF. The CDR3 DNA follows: TGTGCCAGCAGAACAGGGGGAAGCAATCAGCCCCAGCATTTT.

The CDR3: CASSFAGGSYNEQFF. Written as DNA, the CDR3 is TGTGCCAGCAGTTTTGCGGGAGGCTCCTACAATGAGCAGTTCTTC. The V and J genes are TRBV28 and TRBJ2-1; 8 nucleotides agree with TRBD2. CDR3 length: 15 amino acids. Per germline, CDR1 MDHEN and CDR2 SYDVKM. Unmatched junction bases numbered 1, after V lost 3 bases and J lost 0 bases.

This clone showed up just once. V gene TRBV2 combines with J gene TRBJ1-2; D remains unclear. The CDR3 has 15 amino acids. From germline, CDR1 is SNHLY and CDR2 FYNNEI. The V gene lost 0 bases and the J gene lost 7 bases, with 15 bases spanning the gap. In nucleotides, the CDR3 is TGTGCCAGCAGTGAAGCGCTTTCGAGTTTGGGTGGCTACACCTTC. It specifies CASSEALSSLGGYTF.

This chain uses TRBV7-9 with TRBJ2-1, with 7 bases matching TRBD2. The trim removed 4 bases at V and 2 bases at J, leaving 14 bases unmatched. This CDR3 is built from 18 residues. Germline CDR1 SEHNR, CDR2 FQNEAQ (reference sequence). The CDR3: CASSSSVMRERAYNEQFF. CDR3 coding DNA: TGTGCCAGCAGCTCCAGCGTGATGCGGGAGCGGGCCTACAATGAGCAGTTCTTC.

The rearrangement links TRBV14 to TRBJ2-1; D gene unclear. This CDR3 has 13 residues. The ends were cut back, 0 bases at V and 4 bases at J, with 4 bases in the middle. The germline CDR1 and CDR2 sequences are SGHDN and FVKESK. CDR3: CASSQDRYNEQFF. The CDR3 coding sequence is TGTGCCAGCAGCCAAGATCGATACAATGAGCAGTTCTTC.

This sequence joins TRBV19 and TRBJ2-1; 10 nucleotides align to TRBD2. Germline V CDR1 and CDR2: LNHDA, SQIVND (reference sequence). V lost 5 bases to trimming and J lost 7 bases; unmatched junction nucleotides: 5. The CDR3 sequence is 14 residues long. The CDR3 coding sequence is TGTGCCAGTAGTCTGTCTAGCGGGAGAAATGAGCAGTTCTTC. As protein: CASSLSSGRNEQFF.

The CDR3 sequence is CASSFSLPLNTEAFF. In DNA form, the CDR3 reads TGTGCCAGCAGTTTTTCCCTCCCTTTGAACACTGAAGCTTTCTTT. The chain combines TRBV27 with TRBJ1-1; D ambiguous. The V and J ends lost 3 bases and 0 bases respectively, with 11 bases between them. This CDR3 is built from 15 residues. Per the germline V gene, CDR1 is MNHEY and CDR2 is SMNVEV (reference sequence).

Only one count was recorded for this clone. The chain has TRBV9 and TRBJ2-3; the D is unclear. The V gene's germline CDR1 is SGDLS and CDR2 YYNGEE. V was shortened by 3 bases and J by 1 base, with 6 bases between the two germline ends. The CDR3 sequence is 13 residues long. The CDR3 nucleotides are TGTGCCAGCAGCGCCTTGGGCACAGATACGCAGTATTTT. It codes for CASSALGTDTQYF. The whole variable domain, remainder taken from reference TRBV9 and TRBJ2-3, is DSGVTQTPKHLITATGQRVTLRCSPRSGDLSVYWYQQSLDQGLQFLIQYYNGEERAKGNILERFSAQQFPDLHSELNLSSLELGDSALYFCASSALGTDTQYFGPGTRLTVL.

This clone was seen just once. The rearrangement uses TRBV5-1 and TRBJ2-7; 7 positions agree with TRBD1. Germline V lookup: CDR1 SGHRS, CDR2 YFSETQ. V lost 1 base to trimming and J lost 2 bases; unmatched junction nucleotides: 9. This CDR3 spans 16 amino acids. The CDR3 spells CASSLWSLTGPYEQYF. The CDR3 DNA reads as TGCGCCAGCAGCTTGTGGTCCCTGACAGGGCCCTACGAGCAGTACTTC.

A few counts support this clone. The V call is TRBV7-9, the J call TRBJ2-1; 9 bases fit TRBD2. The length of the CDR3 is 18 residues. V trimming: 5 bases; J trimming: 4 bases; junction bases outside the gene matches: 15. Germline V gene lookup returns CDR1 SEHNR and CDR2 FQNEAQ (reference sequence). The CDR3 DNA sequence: TGTGCCAGCAGCCCGATAGGGGGAGGGCTAGCGGGGTACAATGAGCAGTTCTTC. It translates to CASSPIGGGLAGYNEQFF.

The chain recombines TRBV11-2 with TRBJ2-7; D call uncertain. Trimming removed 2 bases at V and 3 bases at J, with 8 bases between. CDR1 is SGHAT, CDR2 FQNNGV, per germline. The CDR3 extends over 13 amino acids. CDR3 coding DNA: TGTGCCAGCAGCTTACCGGGTGTCTACGAGCAGTACTTC. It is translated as CASSLPGVYEQYF.

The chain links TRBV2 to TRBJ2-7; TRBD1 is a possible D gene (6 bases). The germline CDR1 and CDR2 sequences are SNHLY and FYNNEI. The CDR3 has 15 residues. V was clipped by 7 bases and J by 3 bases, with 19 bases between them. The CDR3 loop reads CASKEDRSGLYEQYF. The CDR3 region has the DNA TGTGCCAGCAAGGAGGACAGATCCGGACTCTACGAGCAGTACTTC.

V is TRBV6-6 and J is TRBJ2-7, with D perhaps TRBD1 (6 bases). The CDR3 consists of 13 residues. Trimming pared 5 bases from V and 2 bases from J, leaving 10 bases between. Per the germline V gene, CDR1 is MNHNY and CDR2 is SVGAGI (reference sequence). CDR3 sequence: CASSGGQPYEQYF. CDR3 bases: TGTGCCAGCAGTGGTGGACAGCCCTACGAGCAGTACTTC.

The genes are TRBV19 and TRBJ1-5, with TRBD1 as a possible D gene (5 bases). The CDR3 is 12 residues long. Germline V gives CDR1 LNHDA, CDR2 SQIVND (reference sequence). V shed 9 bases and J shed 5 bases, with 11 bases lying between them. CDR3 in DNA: TGTGCCAGCACGGTGGGGGATCAGCCCCAGCATTTT. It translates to CASTVGDQPQHF.